A selection of T cell receptor beta chains follows, all from one sample in a study of metastatic and nonmetastatic thyroid tumors. TCRdb used MiXCR to call clones anew from the PCR reads. Altogether 6,000 or so clones are present, 25% to 30% being singletons, with the ten largest covering about a fifth. Sequences were obtained from adjacent normal tissue. These receptors were taken from a female donor with papillary thyroid cancer or a benign thyroid nodule (not recorded which). Some clones in this sample may be carry-over from other donors' samples. Each CDR3 is given with its conserved first and last residue. The order of the fields is clone size, J gene, V gene, D gene, CDR3 DNA, CDR3 protein. The D gene is left open where the match is weak. The size field is filled for only some rows; it gives once, few, many or a size class.

>-|TRBJ2-7|TRBV11-1|TRBD1
TGTGCCAGCAGCTTCGGGACAGGGTTACAAGAGCAGTACTTC
CASSFGTGLQEQYF
>-|TRBJ1-1|TRBV20-1|-
TGCAGTGCTGCCCCCAGGCCTGGAACTGAAGCTTTCTTT
CSAAPRPGTEAFF
>-|TRBJ1-6|TRBV5-1|TRBD1
TGCGCCAGCAGCTCACACCGGGACAGGGGAGACTCACCCCTCCACTTT
CASSSHRDRGDSPLHF
>-|TRBJ1-2|TRBV11-3|TRBD1
TGTGCCAGCAGCTTAGAGTTGGGACAGGGGTATGGCTACACCTTC
CASSLELGQGYGYTF
>few|TRBJ2-7|TRBV28|-
TGTGCCAGCATCCTCACTAGCCCTCCCTACGAGCAGTACTTC
CASILTSPPYEQYF
>-|TRBJ2-3|TRBV19|TRBD1
TGTGCCAGTAGAGGACAGGGGAAAGATACGCAGTATTTT
CASRGQGKDTQYF
>few|TRBJ2-3|TRBV12-3/TRBV12-4|-
TGTGCCACCAAGGTCGCAGCTAGCACAGATACGCAGTATTTT
CATKVAASTDTQYF
>few|TRBJ1-2|TRBV10-3|TRBD1
TGTGCCATCAGTGAGTCTGATATACTAGACAGGGGGGCGGACAACTATGGCTACACCTTC
CAISESDILDRGADNYGYTF
>-|TRBJ2-3|TRBV12-3/TRBV12-4|-
TGTGCCAGCAGTTTGGGGGATACGCAGTATTTT
CASSLGDTQYF
>-|TRBJ2-1|TRBV7-2|-
TGTGCCAGCAGCTTAGCTCAATTGGATGAGCAGTTCTTC
CASSLAQLDEQFF
>medium-sized|TRBJ1-2|TRBV7-3|TRBD1
TGTGCCAGCAGCTCCACCGGACAGGGGGACTATGGCTACACCTTC
CASSSTGQGDYGYTF
>-|TRBJ1-1|TRBV2|TRBD1
TGTGCCAGCACCTGGGACAGCATTAACACTGAAGCTTTCTTT
CASTWDSINTEAFF
>-|TRBJ2-1|TRBV7-2|TRBD2
TGTGCCAGCAGCACACCTAGCCGGGGGACTAGCGGGAGCTACAATGAGCAGTTCTTC
CASSTPSRGTSGSYNEQFF
>-|TRBJ2-1|TRBV6-6|TRBD2
TGTGCCAGCAGTTCAAAGTCTTTAGCGGGAAACTCCTACAATGAGCAGTTCTTC
CASSSKSLAGNSYNEQFF
>many|TRBJ1-1|TRBV20-1|-
TGCAGTGCTAGTAGCGTGTCGTCGGCTTTCTTT
CSASSVSSAFF
>few|TRBJ2-2|TRBV25-1|-
TGTGCCAGCAGTGAAAGTCCTGTGGACAGCACCGGGGAGCTGTTTTTT
CASSESPVDSTGELFF
>-|TRBJ1-2|TRBV9|-
TGTGCCAGCAGCGTCGACCTTAACTCCTATGGCTACACCTTC
CASSVDLNSYGYTF
>-|TRBJ1-3|TRBV30|TRBD1
TGTGCCTGGAGGGACAGGAGCTCTGGAAACACCATATATTTT
CAWRDRSSGNTIYF
>-|TRBJ2-1|TRBV6-2/TRBV6-3|TRBD2
TGTGCCAGCAGTTACTCCCCTAGCGGGACCTCCTACAATGAGCAGTTCTTC
CASSYSPSGTSYNEQFF
>large|TRBJ1-5|TRBV6-1|TRBD1
TGTGCCAGCGTGGACAGGGGCAGCAATCAGCCCCAGCATTTT
CASVDRGSNQPQHF
>few|TRBJ1-1|TRBV20-1|-
TGCAGTGCTAGTTTATTGGATGAGGCCGTGAACACTGAAGCTTTCTTT
CSASLLDEAVNTEAFF
>-|TRBJ1-3|TRBV6-5|-
TGTGCCAGCAGTTCTACGGGTCTCTCTGGAAACACCATATATTTT
CASSSTGLSGNTIYF
>-|TRBJ1-1|TRBV5-1|-
TGCGCGAGCTGCTCTCAGGGATACACTGAAGCTTTCTTT
CASCSQGYTEAFF
>large|TRBJ2-3|TRBV6-2/TRBV6-3|-
TGTGCCAGCAGTGACCAAAGCACAGATACGCAGTATTTT
CASSDQSTDTQYF
>medium-sized|TRBJ2-6|TRBV4-3|-
TGCGCCAGCAGCCAAGAAGGAAGGGCTGGGGCCAACGTCCTGACTTTC
CASSQEGRAGANVLTF
>medium-sized|TRBJ2-3|TRBV11-3|-
TGTGCCAGCAGCCCCTCGGGCACAGATACGCAGTATTTT
CASSPSGTDTQYF
>medium-sized|TRBJ2-1|TRBV20-1|TRBD1
TGCAGTGCCTCCGGGACAGATTCCTACAATGAGCAGTTCTTC
CSASGTDSYNEQFF
>many|TRBJ2-7|TRBV3-1|TRBD1
TGTGCCAGCAGCCCCGGGACAGGATCTTACGAGCAGTACTTC
CASSPGTGSYEQYF
>-|TRBJ1-1|TRBV5-1|TRBD1
TGCGCCAGCAGTCGTTCGGACAGGTCGAGCACTGAAGCTTTCTTT
CASSRSDRSSTEAFF
>few|TRBJ1-5|TRBV6-1|TRBD1
TGTGCCAGCAGTGCCATCCGGGACAGGGATGATCAGCCCCAGCATTTT
CASSAIRDRDDQPQHF
>few|TRBJ1-6|TRBV7-9|-
TGTGCCAGCAGCTTTGATACTCGAACCCTCCACTTT
CASSFDTRTLHF
>-|TRBJ2-7|TRBV27|-
TGTGCCAGCAGCTTGAATCCCTCCTACGAGCAGTACTTC
CASSLNPSYEQYF
>-|TRBJ2-6|TRBV18|TRBD1
TGTGCCAGCTCACGAGGGGGACAGGGGGTCAACTTGGGGGCCAACGTCCTGACTTTC
CASSRGGQGVNLGANVLTF
>-|TRBJ2-6|TRBV7-2|-
TGTGCCAGCAGCTCTCAGGGGTCCAACGTCCTGACTTTC
CASSSQGSNVLTF
>-|TRBJ1-1|TRBV2|TRBD1
TGTGCCGGACGGACAGGGGAGAAGACTGAAGCTTTCTTT
CAGRTGEKTEAFF
>-|TRBJ1-6|TRBV28|TRBD1
TGTGCCACCTTTGGGACAGGGTTAGCTTCACCCCTCCACTTT
CATFGTGLASPLHF
>-|TRBJ1-2|TRBV6-5|TRBD1
TGTGCCAGCAGTTACAGAGGGACAGGGGGCTGGGGTGGCTACACCTTC
CASSYRGTGGWGGYTF
>-|TRBJ2-2|TRBV28|-
TGTGCCAGCAGCCCCTCCGCAGGGCGAAACACCGGGGAGCTGTTTTTT
CASSPSAGRNTGELFF
>-|TRBJ1-3|TRBV11-1|-
TGTGCCAGCAGCTTAGCCGGGGCCTCTGGAAACACCATATATTTT
CASSLAGASGNTIYF
>-|TRBJ2-1|TRBV28|TRBD2
TGTGCCAGCAGTTCGCCGGGACTAGCCTTTGAGCAGTTCTTC
CASSSPGLAFEQFF
>few|TRBJ2-7|TRBV6-1|TRBD2
TGTGCCAGCAGTAAAGGAGGGACTAGCGGGTTCGAGCAGTACTTC
CASSKGGTSGFEQYF
>few|TRBJ2-3|TRBV12-3/TRBV12-4|TRBD2
TGTGCCAGCAGTTATAGCGGGTCTAGCACAGATACGCAGTATTTT
CASSYSGSSTDTQYF
>-|TRBJ2-2|TRBV28|-
TGTGCCAGCAGTCCTCTTGGAGTAAGAGGCGGGGAGCTGTTTTTT
CASSPLGVRGGELFF
>many|TRBJ2-5|TRBV4-1|TRBD2
TGCGCCAGCAGCCAAGCCCTGGGGGGGCAAGAGACCCAGTACTTC
CASSQALGGQETQYF
>-|TRBJ2-3|TRBV2|-
TGTGCCAGCAGTGAAGCCCACCGGGGTTCAGGGGATACGCAGTATTTT
CASSEAHRGSGDTQYF
>once|TRBJ1-3|TRBV7-9|-
TGTGCCATCGGCGGGGGAAACACCATATATTTT
CAIGGGNTIYF
>few|TRBJ1-2|TRBV6-1|-
TGTGCCAGCAGTTCGGGTTTCAACTATGGCTACACCTTC
CASSSGFNYGYTF
>large|TRBJ2-7|TRBV27|-
TGTGCCAGCAGTCGTACCTCTAGCGCCTACGAGCAGTACTTC
CASSRTSSAYEQYF
>-|TRBJ2-3|TRBV5-1|-
TGCGCCAGCAGTAGCGGACCGGCCTCAGATACGCAGTATTTT
CASSSGPASDTQYF
>-|TRBJ1-1|TRBV11-2|-
TGTGCCAGCAGCCAAAATGCTATGAACACTGAAGCTTTCTTT
CASSQNAMNTEAFF
>once|TRBJ1-5|TRBV20-1|TRBD1
TGCAGTGCTCCTCAACAGGGGGCGTCCAATCAGCCCCAGCATTTT
CSAPQQGASNQPQHF
>few|TRBJ2-1|TRBV10-2|TRBD2
TGTGCCAGCAGCGGGAGGATCTCCTACAATGAGCAGTTCTTC
CASSGRISYNEQFF
>-|TRBJ2-1|TRBV6-1|TRBD2
TGTGCCAGCAGTGGACTAGCGGGGGGATACAATGAGCAGTTCTTC
CASSGLAGGYNEQFF
>-|TRBJ2-7|TRBV27|-
TGTGCCAGCTCCAGGGCGAGGGTTACCTACGAGCAGTACTTC
CASSRARVTYEQYF
>few|TRBJ2-1|TRBV6-1|TRBD2
TGTGCCAGCACCCCCTCGCGACTAGCCACCTACAATGAGCAGTTCTTC
CASTPSRLATYNEQFF